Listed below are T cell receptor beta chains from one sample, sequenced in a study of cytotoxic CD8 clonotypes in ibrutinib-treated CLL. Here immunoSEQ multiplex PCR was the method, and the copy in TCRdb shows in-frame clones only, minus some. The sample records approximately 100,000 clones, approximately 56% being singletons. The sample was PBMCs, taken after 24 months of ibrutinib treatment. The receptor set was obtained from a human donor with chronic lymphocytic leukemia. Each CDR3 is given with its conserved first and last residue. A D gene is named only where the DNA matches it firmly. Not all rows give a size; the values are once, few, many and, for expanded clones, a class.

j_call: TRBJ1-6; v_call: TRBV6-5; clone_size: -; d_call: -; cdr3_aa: CASSWGKNSPLHF; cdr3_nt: TGTGCCAGCAGTTGGGGCAAGAATTCACCCCTCCACTTT
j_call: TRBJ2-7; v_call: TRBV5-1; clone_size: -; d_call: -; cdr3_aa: CASSSGLGYEQYF; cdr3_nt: TGCGCCAGCAGCTCGGGACTGGGGTATGAGCAGTACTTC
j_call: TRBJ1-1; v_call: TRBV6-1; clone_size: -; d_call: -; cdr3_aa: CASSAKGNTEAFF; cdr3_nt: TGTGCCAGCAGCGCCAAAGGGAACACTGAAGCTTTCTTT
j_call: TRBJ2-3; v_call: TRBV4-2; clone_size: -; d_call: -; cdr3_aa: CASSQVSRGTLLTQYF; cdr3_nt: TGTGCCAGCAGCCAAGTTAGCAGGGGGACTTTACTTACGCAGTATTTT
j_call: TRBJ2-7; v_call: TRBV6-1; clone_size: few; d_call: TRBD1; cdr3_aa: CASRDRGYGEQYF; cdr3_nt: TGTGCCAGCAGGGACAGGGGGTATGGCGAGCAGTACTTC
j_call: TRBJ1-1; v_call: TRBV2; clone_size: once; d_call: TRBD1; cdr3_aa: CASREQGASTEAFF; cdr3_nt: TGTGCCAGCAGGGAACAGGGGGCCAGCACTGAAGCTTTCTTT
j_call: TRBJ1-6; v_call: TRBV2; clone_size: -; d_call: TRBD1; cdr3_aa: CAGKTGTTNSPLHF; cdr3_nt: TGTGCCGGAAAGACAGGGACGACGAATTCACCCCTCCACTTT
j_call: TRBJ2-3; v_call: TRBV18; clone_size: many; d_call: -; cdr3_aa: CASSPALGLGDTQYF; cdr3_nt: TGTGCCAGCTCACCTGCCCTAGGTCTTGGCGATACGCAGTATTTT
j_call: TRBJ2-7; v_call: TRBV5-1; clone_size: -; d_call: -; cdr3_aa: CASSLNGGQDEQYF; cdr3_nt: TGCGCCAGCAGCTTGAACGGGGGCCAAGACGAGCAGTACTTC
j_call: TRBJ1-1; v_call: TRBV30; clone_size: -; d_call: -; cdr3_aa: CAWNGAGRAFF; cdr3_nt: TGTGCCTGGAATGGGGCAGGGAGAGCTTTCTTT